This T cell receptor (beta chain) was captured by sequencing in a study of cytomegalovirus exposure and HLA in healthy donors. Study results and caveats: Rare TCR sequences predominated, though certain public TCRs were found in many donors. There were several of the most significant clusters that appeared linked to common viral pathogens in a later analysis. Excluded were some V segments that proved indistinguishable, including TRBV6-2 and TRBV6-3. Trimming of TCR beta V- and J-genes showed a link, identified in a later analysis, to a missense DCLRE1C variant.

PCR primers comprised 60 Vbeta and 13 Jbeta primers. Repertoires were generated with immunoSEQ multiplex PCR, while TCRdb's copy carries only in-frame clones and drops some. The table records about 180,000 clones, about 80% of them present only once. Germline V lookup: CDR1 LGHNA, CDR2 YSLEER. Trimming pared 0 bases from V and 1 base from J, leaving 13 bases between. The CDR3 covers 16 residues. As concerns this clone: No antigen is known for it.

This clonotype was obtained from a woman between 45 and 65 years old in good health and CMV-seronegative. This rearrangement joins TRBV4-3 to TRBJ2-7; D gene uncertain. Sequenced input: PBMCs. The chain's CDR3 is CASSQDLLTPSYEQYF. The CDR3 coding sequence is TGCGCCAGCAGCCAAGATCTATTAACCCCGTCCTACGAGCAGTACTTC.